The present T cell receptor beta chain was sequenced within a study of blood T cell repertoires in COVID-19. On the study more broadly: Sites across the United States, Italy and Spain contributed samples from acute and convalescent COVID-19. Sources were T cells, B-cell-depleted T cells, or PBMCs; the material itself was cDNA or gDNA.

Study processing details: Estimated nucleated cell counts came from reference gene primer amplification. Repertoires were generated with immunoSEQ multiplex PCR, while TCRdb's copy carries only in-frame clones and drops some. D and trimming were read from the DNA, whereas the V and J calls and clone size are those reported in that table. The data show fewer than 25,000 clones, about 90% seen once. Trimming removed 1 base at V and 5 bases at J, with 11 bases between. The CDR3 covers 14 residues. Germline V CDR1 and CDR2: LNHNV, YYDKDF (reference sequence). This clonotype was obtained from a man aged 65 to 79 with acute or convalescent COVID-19. The genes are TRBV15 and TRBJ1-2; a possible D gene is TRBD1 (5 bases). The sample taken for sequencing was peripheral blood. CDR3 DNA sequence: TGTGCCACCAGCAGAGGCCCAGGGAGGTATGGCTACACCTTC. This sequence encodes CATSRGPGRYGYTF. Drawing the rest from reference TRBV15 and TRBJ1-2, the complete variable domain is DAMVIQNPRYQVTQFGKPVTLSCSQTLNHNVMYWYQQKSSQAPKLLFHYYDKDFNNEADTPDNFQSRRPNTSFCFLDIRSPGLGDTAMYLCATSRGPGRYGYTFGSGTRLTVV.